Following are 4 T cell receptor beta chains from one sample sequenced in a study of T cell responses to AZD1222 COVID-19 vaccine (dated by TCRdb to about 2021). The method behind the library was the immunoSEQ multiplex PCR assay. TCRdb carries this immuneACCESS record with in-frame sequences only. Its versions omit some clonotypes, under half of them owing to an unresolved V gene in the studies checked, with the rest unexplained. In this sample the table shows more than 110,000 clones, about 86% of which occur a single time. Under 3.5% of the sample rests with the top ten. The time point label corresponds to: baseline before first vaccination. Here the sequenced sample was peripheral blood, taken on day 0 of AZD1222 vaccination. The receptors originated from an adult in good health.

The genes are TRBV7-9 and TRBJ1-2; D not certain. The CDR3 contains 14 residues. Germline lookup yields CDR1 SEHNR and CDR2 FQNEAQ (reference sequence). Trimming stripped 4 bases from V and 4 bases from J, with 13 bases between. The CDR3 sequence is CASSSDGRVYGYTF. CDR3 in DNA: TGTGCCAGCAGCTCGGATGGGCGGGTCTATGGCTACACCTTC.

The rearrangement joins TRBV19 to TRBJ2-7, with unresolved D. Trimming removed 3 bases from V and 0 bases from J, with 9 bases in between. This CDR3 is 14 amino acids long. Germline-derived CDR1 and CDR2 are LNHDA and SQIVND (reference sequence). The CDR3 spells CASSIGVNSYEQYF. In DNA, the CDR3 is TGTGCCAGTAGTATCGGAGTAAACTCCTACGAGCAGTACTTC.

This chain links TRBV7-9 with TRBJ2-1, with 12 bases identical to TRBD1. V was pared by 6 bases and J by 6 bases, with 6 bases of the junction left unmatched. CDR3 length: 15 residues. Germline CDR1 reads SEHNR; CDR2 reads FQNEAQ (reference sequence). The CDR3 DNA follows: TGTGCCAGCAGACTGGGACAGGGGGCCTTCAATGAGCAGTTCTTC. Amino acid sequence: CASRLGQGAFNEQFF.

The CDR3 is CASRDRGSTGELFF. The CDR3 DNA is TGTGCCAGCAGGGATAGGGGTAGCACCGGGGAGCTGTTTTTT. The chain combines TRBV28 with TRBJ2-2, with D possibly matching TRBD1 (5 bases). V was pared by 6 bases and J by 4 bases, with 12 bases between. CDR1 and CDR2 from the germline V gene are MDHEN and SYDVKM. The CDR3 is 14 residues long.